A selection of T cell receptor beta chains follows, all from one sample in a study of response to subunit inactivated influenza vaccine. TCRdb re-called the RT-PCR reads through MiXCR, storing one row per CDR3 protein. Of 560,000 or so distinct CDR3 sequences detected, 7.6% appear once; the ten largest clones hold under 15%. The material was PBMCs from blood, obtained roughly 24 months after vaccination. These receptors were obtained from a man aged 50 to 69 who received an inactivated influenza vaccine. Each CDR3 is given with its conserved first and last residue. A D gene is named only where the DNA matches it firmly. Where a row states a size, it is once, few, many or the class of an expanded clone; other rows omit it.

TRBV25-1	.	TRBJ1-6	.	TGTGCCAGCAGTGAATCGGGGTTCAATTCACCCCTCCACTTT	CASSESGFNSPLHF
TRBV7-6	.	TRBJ1-6	.	TGTGCCAGCAGCCCCGGCCGGGCCTCGTATTCACCCCTCCACTTT	CASSPGRASYSPLHF
TRBV7-9	.	TRBJ2-3	.	TGTGCCAGCAGCACCCGGACAGAGGTGGTGGATACGCAGTATTTT	CASSTRTEVVDTQYF
TRBV29-1	TRBD2	TRBJ2-1	.	TGCAGCGTAGTACCGGGACTAGCAGGACTGAGGTACAATGAGCAGTTCTTC	CSVVPGLAGLRYNEQFF
TRBV11-2	.	TRBJ2-3	.	TGTGCCAGCAGGGGCCTCGCGGTCTCTAGCACAGATACGCAGTATTTT	CASRGLAVSSTDTQYF
TRBV7-9	TRBD2	TRBJ2-7	few	TGTGCCAGCAGCTCCTCCCCAGGGAGTGCGGGAGCCTACGAGCAGTACTTC	CASSSSPGSAGAYEQYF
TRBV4-2	TRBD2	TRBJ2-1	many	TGTGCCAGCAGCCACGGAGGGACTAGCGGAGGCAATGAGCAGTTCTTC	CASSHGGTSGGNEQFF
TRBV10-3	.	TRBJ2-7	few	TGTGCCATCAGTGAGTCGCACAGCAGCTCCTACGAGCAGTACTTC	CAISESHSSSYEQYF
TRBV20-1	.	TRBJ2-3	.	TGCAGTGTCTCCGGCGGGGTCACAGATACGCAGTATTTT	CSVSGGVTDTQYF
TRBV27	TRBD2	TRBJ2-1	few	TGTGCCAGCGGGCCAATAGCGGGATCCTACAATGAGCAGTTCTTC	CASGPIAGSYNEQFF
TRBV10-2	.	TRBJ1-5	.	TGCGCCAGCAGTGAACTTAGCAATCAGCCCCAGCATTTT	CASSELSNQPQHF
TRBV29-1	.	TRBJ2-5	few	TGCAGCGTTGAAAGCCAGGCTATCGAGACCCAGTACTTC	CSVESQAIETQYF
TRBV6-2/TRBV6-3	.	TRBJ2-7	many	TGTGCCAGCAGCGGAACAGGAAGCTTCTCCTACGAGCAGTACTTC	CASSGTGSFSYEQYF
TRBV5-6	TRBD1	TRBJ2-1	few	TGTGCCAGCAGCCGCGACTCAGGGGGCGTCTCCTACAATGAGCAGTTCTTC	CASSRDSGGVSYNEQFF
TRBV11-2	TRBD2	TRBJ2-1	.	TGTGCCAGCAGCTCAATGGGGGGGGGTAACAATGAGCAGTTCTTC	CASSSMGGGNNEQFF
TRBV10-2	TRBD2	TRBJ2-5	.	TGCGCCAGCAGTGGCGGGGGGGCCGGGACCCAGTACTTC	CASSGGGAGTQYF
TRBV29-1	.	TRBJ1-2	few	TGCAGCGTTGAAGATACATATTATGGCTACACCTTC	CSVEDTYYGYTF
TRBV20-1	.	TRBJ1-3	few	TGCAGTGCTACCCAGGACAGAATATCCGGAAACACCATATATTTT	CSATQDRISGNTIYF
TRBV5-1	.	TRBJ2-7	few	TGCGCCAGCAGCTTGGGGTTTGACGAGCAGTACTTC	CASSLGFDEQYF
TRBV6-1	TRBD1	TRBJ1-3	many	TGTGCCAGCAGTGGAGACAGGGGGAGAATAGGAAACACCATATATTTT	CASSGDRGRIGNTIYF
TRBV5-1	.	TRBJ1-1	many	TGCGCCAGCAGCTTGGGGACAAAGAACACTGAAGCTTTCTTT	CASSLGTKNTEAFF
TRBV21-1	.	TRBJ2-7	many	TGTGCCAGCAGCAAACTTGATATTCGACGGACAGCCTACGAGCAGTACTTC	CASSKLDIRRTAYEQYF
TRBV6-2/TRBV6-3	.	TRBJ2-5	many	TGTGCCAGCAGCTTGGGACCGTCGAGGACCCAGTACTTC	CASSLGPSRTQYF
TRBV12-3/TRBV12-4	TRBD2	TRBJ2-7	.	TGTGCCAGCAGTTTATGGAGCGGGGGGAACTACGAGCAGTACTTC	CASSLWSGGNYEQYF
TRBV11-2	TRBD1	TRBJ2-7	.	TGTGCCAGCAGCTTAACGGGACAGGGTGGGTACGAGCAGTACTTC	CASSLTGQGGYEQYF
TRBV6-5	.	TRBJ2-3	many	TGTGCCAGCAGTTACATTGGTGCAGAGCTCACAGATACGCAGTATTTT	CASSYIGAELTDTQYF
TRBV14	.	TRBJ2-7	many	TGTGCCAGCAGCCAAGATCTTGCCCGTTCCTACGAGCAGTACTTC	CASSQDLARSYEQYF
TRBV29-1	.	TRBJ1-2	few	TGCAGCGTTGTAGGGACTTGGGGCTACACCTTC	CSVVGTWGYTF
TRBV20-1	.	TRBJ2-3	.	TGCAGTGCTAGAGACCCGGGGTTATCGGATACGCAGTATTTT	CSARDPGLSDTQYF
TRBV29-1	TRBD1	TRBJ2-1	.	TGCAGCGTATTTACAGGGGGCGAGGAGCAGTTCTTC	CSVFTGGEEQFF
TRBV12-3/TRBV12-4	TRBD1	TRBJ1-1	.	TGTGCCAGCAGCCCCGGGACAGCGCGAGGTGAAGCTTTCTTT	CASSPGTARGEAFF
TRBV19	.	TRBJ1-1	few	TGTGCCAGTAGTATTCAGGGTCTGAACACTGAAGCTTTCTTT	CASSIQGLNTEAFF
TRBV5-1	TRBD2	TRBJ2-2	few	TGCGCCAGCAGCTTGCCCCCGGGACTAGCGCTATCGAACACCGGGGAGCTGTTTTTT	CASSLPPGLALSNTGELFF
TRBV10-3	.	TRBJ1-2	.	TGTGCCATCACCGCCATACAGGCTCCTAACTATGGCTACACCTTC	CAITAIQAPNYGYTF
TRBV5-6	.	TRBJ1-3	few	TGTGCCAGCAGCTTTTTCTCCGGGCAGGGCGGAAACACCATATATTTT	CASSFFSGQGGNTIYF
TRBV11-2	.	TRBJ1-1	.	TGTGCCAGCAGGACCGACGGGGCGGACACTGAAGCTTTCTTT	CASRTDGADTEAFF
TRBV20-1	.	TRBJ1-5	many	TGCAGTGCTAGAATGCGGGGGAGTCGGAGCAATCAGCCCCAGCATTTT	CSARMRGSRSNQPQHF
TRBV6-5	.	TRBJ2-2	.	TGTGCCAGCAGTCGTTTTACCGGGGAGCTGTTTTTT	CASSRFTGELFF
TRBV6-5	.	TRBJ2-4	few	TGTGCCAGCAGTTATAACAGGGAGGCCAAAAACATTCAGTACTTC	CASSYNREAKNIQYF
TRBV6-2/TRBV6-3	TRBD2	TRBJ2-1	.	TGTGCCAGCACACCGCCCGGGACTAGCATTGGCAATGAGCAGTTCTTC	CASTPPGTSIGNEQFF
TRBV3-1	TRBD1	TRBJ2-1	.	TGTGCCAGCAGCCAGAGGACAGGGGTGATGCGTTACAATGAGCAGTTCTTC	CASSQRTGVMRYNEQFF
TRBV2	.	TRBJ2-4	.	TGTGCCAGCAGTGAAGTTGGGGGCGGGACCAAAAACATTCAGTACTTC	CASSEVGGGTKNIQYF
TRBV20-1	.	TRBJ1-1	few	TGCAGTGCTAGGACGACTCTACTGGGGACTGAAGCTTTCTTT	CSARTTLLGTEAFF
TRBV27	.	TRBJ1-6	.	TGTGCCAGCAGTTATGCAGTTAATTCACCCCTCCACTTT	CASSYAVNSPLHF
TRBV20-1	.	TRBJ2-3	few	TGCAGTGCTAGAGATTCGGGGCCCGATAGCACAGATACGCAGTATTTT	CSARDSGPDSTDTQYF
TRBV13	.	TRBJ2-7	.	TGTGCCAGCAGCCCAACAAGGAGCTCCTACGAGCAGTACTTC	CASSPTRSSYEQYF
TRBV20-1	TRBD2	TRBJ2-4	few	TGCAGTGCCACCCCCCTGACTAGCGGGGGGGCCTTTTCCAAAAACATTCAGTACTTC	CSATPLTSGGAFSKNIQYF